These T cell receptor beta chains were read from a single sample in a study of shared clonotypes between healthy human individuals. Clones were sequenced by immunoSEQ multiplex PCR, and TCRdb holds only the in-frame ones, with some missing. The data hold over 95,000 clones, with about 62% observed a single time. Source material: memory CD8+ T cells sorted from blood. The receptors shown here come from a woman aged 25 to 39 in good health. CDR3s include the opening cysteine and the closing phenylalanine or tryptophan. The order of the fields is J gene, V gene, clone size, CDR3 length, D gene, CDR3 protein, CDR3 DNA. The D gene is left open where the match is weak. Size is stated for part of the rows, as once, few or many counts, or as a class when the clone is expanded.

TRBJ2-7 | TRBV11-2 | NA | 16 | TRBD1 | CAISSTPRDRVNEQYF | TGTGCCATCAGCTCGACACCCCGGGACAGGGTGAACGAGCAGTACTTC
TRBJ1-1 | TRBV4-1 | NA | 14 | NA | CASSPVGEGRGAFF | TGCGCCAGCAGCCCCGTAGGGGAAGGCCGAGGGGCTTTCTTT
TRBJ2-1 | TRBV30 | many | 14 | NA | CAWGLRLDYNEQFF | TGTGCCTGGGGACTCCGGCTTGACTACAATGAGCAGTTCTTC
TRBJ2-3 | TRBV6-4 | few | 16 | NA | CASSDSRGGNTDTQYF | TGTGCCAGCAGTGACTCCCGCGGAGGGAACACAGATACGCAGTATTTT
TRBJ1-1 | TRBV7-9 | many | 13 | TRBD1 | CASSLEGAWEAFF | TGTGCCAGCAGCTTAGAGGGGGCGTGGGAAGCTTTCTTT
TRBJ1-1 | TRBV7-9 | NA | 15 | NA | CASRKLTGSHTEAFF | TGTGCCAGCAGGAAACTCACCGGGTCCCACACTGAAGCTTTCTTT
TRBJ2-2 | TRBV6-1 | NA | 13 | NA | CASKGQDTGELFF | TGTGCCAGCAAGGGGCAAGACACCGGGGAGCTGTTTTTT
TRBJ2-7 | TRBV21-1 | many | 16 | NA | CASSKGSGLSSYEQYF | TGTGCCAGCAGCAAAGGTAGCGGGCTTAGCTCCTACGAGCAGTACTTC
TRBJ2-1 | TRBV11-2 | once | 14 | NA | CASSPGRSYNEQFF | TGTGCCAGCAGCCCAGGAAGGTCTTACAATGAGCAGTTCTTC
TRBJ2-1 | TRBV27 | NA | 16 | TRBD2 | CASSLKASGTLGEQFF | TGTGCCAGCAGCCTTAAGGCTAGCGGGACCCTCGGTGAGCAGTTCTTC
TRBJ2-7 | TRBV5-4 | NA | 15 | NA | CASSLVVGTSYEQYF | TGTGCCAGCAGCCTTGTTGTCGGGACCTCCTACGAGCAGTACTTC
TRBJ2-1 | TRBV27 | NA | 15 | NA | CASSTGATAHNEQFF | TGTGCCAGCTCCACGGGGGCGACTGCACACAATGAGCAGTTCTTC
TRBJ1-3 | TRBV25-1 | NA | 14 | NA | CASSEEGGRNTIYF | TGTGCCAGCAGTGAAGAGGGCGGGCGAAACACCATATATTTT
TRBJ2-2 | TRBV5-1 | NA | 13 | NA | CASSLAGTGELFF | TGCGCCAGCAGCTTGGCTGGCACCGGGGAGCTGTTTTTT
TRBJ2-7 | TRBV7-8 | many | 15 | TRBD1 | CASTPRQGPSYEQYF | TGTGCCAGCACCCCAAGACAGGGTCCCTCCTACGAGCAGTACTTC
TRBJ1-2 | TRBV29-1 | NA | 13 | TRBD1 | CSVERQGPDGYTF | TGCAGCGTTGAACGACAGGGCCCCGACGGCTACACCTTC
TRBJ2-7 | TRBV6-4 | NA | 15 | NA | CASSPGVAAVNEQYF | TGTGCCAGCAGTCCCGGGGTAGCGGCAGTCAACGAGCAGTACTTC
TRBJ2-1 | TRBV10-3 | NA | 12 | NA | CAIGSSYNEQFF | TGTGCCATCGGGAGCTCCTACAATGAGCAGTTCTTC
TRBJ2-5 | TRBV10-1 | few | 17 | TRBD2 | CASSESRLAGGWETQYF | TGCGCCAGCAGTGAGTCGAGACTAGCGGGAGGATGGGAGACCCAGTACTTC
TRBJ2-2 | TRBV6-4 | few | 15 | NA | CASSDSIRPTGELFF | TGTGCCAGCAGTGACTCGATTCGCCCCACCGGGGAGCTGTTTTTT
TRBJ2-7 | TRBV20-1 | NA | 11 | NA | CSATGFYEQYF | TGCAGTGCCACAGGGTTTTACGAGCAGTACTTC
TRBJ1-5 | TRBV6-1 | NA | 15 | NA | CASSEKTVSNQPQHF | TGTGCCAGCAGTGAAAAGACAGTTAGCAATCAGCCCCAGCATTTT
TRBJ1-5 | TRBV28 | once | 16 | NA | CASSLFGTRPKRPQHF | TGTGCCAGCAGTTTATTTGGGACACGGCCTAAACGGCCCCAGCATTTT
TRBJ2-2 | TRBV5-6 | NA | 18 | NA | CASSLAFGTGKNTGELFF | TGTGCCAGCAGCTTGGCGTTTGGAACTGGGAAAAACACCGGGGAGCTGTTTTTT
TRBJ2-5 | TRBV19 | once | 15 | NA | CASKKVGSSEETQYF | TGTGCCAGTAAAAAAGTCGGGTCTAGCGAAGAGACCCAGTACTTC
TRBJ2-7 | TRBV28 | NA | 15 | NA | CATCPPQYSSYEQYF | TGTGCCACATGTCCCCCCCAGTATAGCTCCTACGAGCAGTACTTC
TRBJ2-1 | TRBV5-1 | NA | 15 | NA | CASSLFLRWGDEQFF | TGCGCCAGCAGCTTGTTCTTGCGGTGGGGGGATGAGCAGTTCTTC
TRBJ2-1 | TRBV11-3 | NA | 15 | TRBD2 | CASSLGDSGGNEQFF | TGTGCCAGCAGCTTAGGGGATAGCGGGGGTAATGAGCAGTTCTTC
TRBJ1-2 | TRBV11-2 | NA | 14 | NA | CASSLLPEGYGYTF | TGTGCCAGCAGCTTATTACCGGAGGGCTATGGCTACACCTTC
TRBJ1-1 | TRBV7-9 | NA | 12 | NA | CASSLGSRVAFF | TGTGCCAGCAGCTTAGGATCCAGGGTTGCTTTCTTT
TRBJ1-2 | TRBV6-5 | NA | 16 | NA | CASSSTTGSSYFGYTF | TGTGCCAGCAGTTCCACCACAGGGAGCTCGTATTTTGGCTACACCTTC
TRBJ2-7 | TRBV7-3 | NA | 15 | TRBD1 | CASSSGTERTYEQYF | TGTGCCAGCAGCTCCGGGACAGAGAGAACCTACGAGCAGTACTTC
TRBJ2-3 | TRBV19 | NA | 14 | TRBD2 | CASKMAGVHDTQYF | TGTGCCAGTAAGATGGCGGGAGTTCACGATACGCAGTATTTT
TRBJ2-1 | TRBV15 | NA | 16 | TRBD2 | CATSITTSGIYNEQFF | TGTGCCACCAGCATAACGACTAGCGGGATCTACAATGAGCAGTTCTTC
TRBJ2-7 | TRBV5-6 | NA | 16 | TRBD2 | CASSLLGGLGENEQYF | TGTGCCAGCAGCTTGTTGGGGGGACTAGGGGAAAACGAGCAGTACTTC
TRBJ1-1 | TRBV6-4 | NA | 13 | NA | CASRSEGFTEAFF | TGTGCCAGCAGGTCAGAGGGATTCACTGAAGCTTTCTTT
TRBJ1-1 | TRBV7-8 | NA | 15 | NA | CASSFRAARGTEAFF | TGTGCCAGCAGCTTCAGGGCGGCTAGGGGGACTGAAGCTTTCTTT
TRBJ2-3 | TRBV5-1 | NA | 15 | TRBD1 | CASSLNRGRSDTQYF | TGCGCCAGCAGCTTGAATAGGGGGCGCTCAGATACGCAGTATTTT
TRBJ2-7 | TRBV13 | NA | 13 | NA | CASSETTSYEQYF | TGTGCCAGCAGCGAGACTACTTCCTACGAGCAGTACTTC
TRBJ2-3 | TRBV7-9 | NA | 16 | NA | CASSLVSGPHTDTQYF | TGTGCCAGCAGCTTAGTGAGTGGCCCCCACACAGATACGCAGTATTTT
TRBJ1-2 | TRBV25-1 | NA | 14 | TRBD1 | CASSEMDRDYGYTF | TGTGCCAGCAGTGAAATGGACAGGGACTATGGCTACACCTTC
TRBJ2-3 | TRBV4-1 | NA | 16 | TRBD2 | CASSQVLAGGPGTQYF | TGCGCCAGCAGCCAAGTTCTAGCGGGAGGGCCTGGTACGCAGTATTTT
TRBJ2-7 | TRBV5-1 | NA | 13 | NA | CASSLGQSWEQYF | TGCGCCAGCAGCTTAGGACAGAGCTGGGAGCAGTACTTC
TRBJ1-3 | TRBV30 | few | 11 | NA | CASGTANTIYF | TGTGCCTCCGGGACCGCAAACACCATATATTTT
TRBJ2-7 | TRBV2 | NA | 13 | NA | CASNRDISYEQYF | TGTGCCAGCAATCGAGACATCTCCTACGAGCAGTACTTC
TRBJ2-7 | TRBV6-9 | NA | 14 | NA | CASAVGRNPYEQYF | TGTGCCAGCGCCGTGGGGCGGAATCCCTACGAGCAGTACTTC
TRBJ1-5 | TRBV6-4 | NA | 14 | NA | CASSKQGSNQPQHF | TGTGCCAGCAGCAAACAGGGTAGCAATCAGCCCCAGCATTTT
TRBJ2-5 | TRBV28 | NA | 14 | NA | CATFSGTVGETQYF | TGTGCCACATTCAGCGGGACAGTCGGGGAGACCCAGTACTTC